The 17 T cell receptor beta chains below all came from one sample that was sequenced in a study of a mutant IDH1 vaccine in newly diagnosed glioma. Time point denoted: week 23, last vaccination. Every vaccination contained 300 ug of the mutant IDH1 20-mer peptide and was paired with topical imiquimod. For these receptors, no antigen is known. Repertoires were generated with immunoSEQ multiplex PCR, while TCRdb's copy carries only in-frame clones and drops some. Of 10,000 to 11,000 clones listed, roughly 88% are singletons. The sample here was PBMCs, taken from a glioma patient whose treatment included an IDH1 peptide vaccine. Receptors were obtained from a middle-aged woman with glioma. Some clones in this sample may be carry-over from other donors' samples.

The chain carries TRBV7-2 and TRBJ2-1; 11 bases line up with TRBD2. Trimming cost V 6 bases and J 10 bases; bases outside gene matches: 11. The CDR3 runs 15 residues. Germline CDR1 reads SGHTA; CDR2 reads FQGNSA. CDR3 nucleotides: TGTGCCAGCAGTCGTAGCGGGGGGGCAGTTGGGGAGCAGTTCTTC. This sequence encodes CASSRSGGAVGEQFF. The complete variable domain, with remaining parts taken from reference TRBV7-2 and TRBJ2-1, reads GAGVSQSPSNKVTEKGKDVELRCDPISGHTALYWYRQSLGQGLEFLIYFQGNSAPDKSGLPSDRFSAERTGGSVSTLTIQRTQQEDSAVYLCASSRSGGAVGEQFFGPGTRLTVL.

Note on this clone: A read error may produce the germline difference seen at one junction end. The V gene is TRBV28, the J gene TRBJ2-2; TRBD2 agrees at 7 bases. This CDR3 contains 12 residues. CDR1 MDHEN and CDR2 SYDVKM come from the germline V gene. CDR3 amino acids: CASSLESSGQIF. DNA of the CDR3: TGTGCCAGCAGTTTGGAGTCTAGCGGTCAAATTTTT. The complete variable domain, with remaining parts taken from reference TRBV28 and TRBJ2-2, reads DVKVTQSSRYLVKRTGEKVFLECVQDMDHENMFWYRQDPGLGLRLIYFSYDVKMKEKGDIPEGYSVSREKKERFSLILESASTNQTSMYLCASSLESSGQIFGEGSRLTVL.

CDR3 loop: CASRGQGDDEQYF. The CDR3 DNA reads as TGTGCCAGCAGGGGACAGGGGGACGACGAGCAGTACTTC. This chain joins TRBV28 and TRBJ2-7; 11 bases are a match to TRBD1. This CDR3 is 13 amino acids long. The junction had 3 bases not matched to a gene; V was cut back by 6 bases and J by 5 bases. Germline V gives CDR1 MDHEN, CDR2 SYDVKM.

The V gene is TRBV30, the J gene TRBJ1-5; D possibly corresponds to TRBD1 (6 bases). From germline, CDR1 is GTSNPN and CDR2 SVGIG (reference sequence). There are 14 residues in the CDR3. In DNA, the CDR3 is TGTGAACATTCTCCGGGACACTACAATCAGCCCCAGCATTTT. It yields the protein CEHSPGHYNQPQHF.

The chain couples TRBV14 to TRBJ2-1; 9 bases align to TRBD2. CDR1 is SGHDN, CDR2 FVKESK, per germline. V shed 3 bases and J 2 bases; nucleotides not matched to a gene: 14. The CDR3 totals 19 residues. In DNA, the CDR3 is TGTGCCAGCAGCCAGAGGGCTAGCGGGGTTTTTAGCGCCTACAATGAGCAGTTCTTC. This codes for CASSQRASGVFSAYNEQFF.

V gene TRBV7-9 combines with J gene TRBJ2-3, with 16 nucleotides matching TRBD2. Germline CDR1 is SEHNR and CDR2 is FQNEAQ (reference sequence). This CDR3 comprises 15 residues. V lost 5 bases, J lost 5 bases, and 1 base stayed unmatched. Here the CDR3 reads CASSGTSGGEDTQYF. Here the CDR3 DNA reads TGTGCCAGCAGCGGGACTAGCGGGGGGGAAGATACGCAGTATTTT.

V gene TRBV28 combines with J gene TRBJ1-2, with 9 bases identical to TRBD1. Germline CDR1 MDHEN, CDR2 SYDVKM. Losses at the gene ends were 3 bases for V and 4 bases for J; bases not matched to a gene: 6. This CDR3 has 15 amino acids. The CDR3 region is CASSFRDRVGYGYTF. The CDR3 bases are TGTGCCAGCAGTTTTAGGGACAGGGTTGGCTATGGCTACACCTTC.

The rearrangement joins TRBV6-1 to TRBJ1-1, with 7 bases aligning to TRBD1. CDR3 length equals 15 residues. V shed 0 bases and J 3 bases; nucleotides not matched to a gene: 4. Germline CDR1 is MNHNS and CDR2 is SASEGT. The CDR3 reads CASSEAQGGYTEAFF. The CDR3 nucleotides read TGTGCCAGCAGTGAAGCGCAGGGGGGGTACACTGAAGCTTTCTTT.

The gene calls are TRBV6-6 and TRBJ2-1; D possibly corresponds to TRBD1 (5 bases). In germline, CDR1 is MNHNY, CDR2 SVGAGI (reference sequence). This CDR3 comprises 14 residues. V gave up 6 bases and J gave up 6 bases, with 15 bases separating them. This CDR3 is CASSPLGRGNEQFF. The CDR3 DNA is TGTGCCAGCAGCCCCTTAGGAAGGGGCAATGAGCAGTTCTTC.

The chain employs TRBV19 and TRBJ1-1, with unresolved D. CDR1 is LNHDA, CDR2 SQIVND, per germline (reference sequence). This CDR3 comprises 14 residues. The V gene lost 5 bases and the J gene lost 1 base, with 11 bases spanning the gap. As DNA, the CDR3 is TGTGCCAGTAGTCTACGGACGGGGAACACTGAAGCTTTCTTT. It yields the protein CASSLRTGNTEAFF.

CDR3 region: CASSSGTSGGTDTQYF. The CDR3 DNA is TGTGCCAGCAGCTCCGGGACTAGCGGGGGCACAGATACGCAGTATTTT. This chain uses TRBV7-9 with TRBJ2-3, with 13 nucleotides matching TRBD2. Per the germline V gene, CDR1 is SEHNR and CDR2 is FQNEAQ (reference sequence). The CDR3 spans 16 residues. V trimming: 4 bases; J trimming: 1 base; junction bases outside the gene matches: 2. The full variable domain, completed using reference TRBV7-9 and TRBJ2-3, is DTGVSQNPRHKITKRGQNVTFRCDPISEHNRLYWYRQTLGQGPEFLTYFQNEAQLEKSRLLSDRFSAERPKGSFSTLEIQRTEQGDSAMYLCASSSGTSGGTDTQYFGPGTRLTVL.

The chain is built from TRBV28 and TRBJ2-1; 7 nucleotides line up with TRBD1. The CDR3 length is 15 residues. J was trimmed by 8 bases and V by 7 bases; bases with no gene match: 14. Looked up from germline, CDR1 is MDHEN and CDR2 is SYDVKM. The DNA for the CDR3 is TGTGCCAGCACAACGCTCCGGGACAGAAGGGATGAGCAGTTCTTC. It is translated as CASTTLRDRRDEQFF.

This chain connects TRBV11-2 to TRBJ2-5; TRBD1 or TRBD2 may be the D gene (5 bases each). The V gene lost 1 base and the J gene lost 5 bases, with 14 bases spanning the gap. Germline-derived CDR1 and CDR2 are SGHAT and FQNNGV. This CDR3 contains 15 residues. The CDR3 sequence: CASSLAGTRGETQYF. CDR3 sequence (DNA): TGTGCCAGCAGCTTAGCCGGGACGAGAGGGGAGACCCAGTACTTC.

The chain uses TRBV6-5 and TRBJ1-5; D gene ambiguous. CDR3 length: 15 residues. The germline V gene has CDR1 MNHEY and CDR2 SVGAGI. Between the trimmed V and J ends, which lost 5 bases and 2 bases, there was a span of 13 bases. CDR3 in amino acids: CASSLQYGGNQPQHF. For the CDR3, the DNA is TGTGCCAGCAGTCTCCAGTATGGCGGCAATCAGCCCCAGCATTTT.

CDR3 sequence (DNA): TGTGCCAGCAGATCGGAATCAGGCAATCAGCCCCAGCATTTT. Protein sequence: CASRSESGNQPQHF. The chain carries TRBV6-5 and TRBJ1-5; D gene ambiguous. CDR1 is MNHEY, CDR2 SVGAGI, per germline. The CDR3 length is 14 residues. The V end was cut by 6 bases, the J end by 2 bases, with 11 bases between.

This clone is a singleton in its sample. The gene calls are TRBV30 and TRBJ2-5, with D perhaps TRBD2 (6 bases). This CDR3 has 15 residues. CDR1 GTSNPN and CDR2 SVGIG come from the germline V gene (reference sequence). Trimming left V 4 bases short and J 5 bases short, with 20 bases between. The DNA of the CDR3 is TGTGCCTGGACCCGAGTGCTCAGACTAGATGAGACCCAGTACTTC. It is translated as CAWTRVLRLDETQYF.

This clone was picked up a small number of times. This rearrangement joins TRBV29-1 to TRBJ1-1; 8 bases are shared with TRBD1. Germline V gene sequence: CDR1 SQVTM, CDR2 ANQGSEA. The CDR3 covers 12 residues. V trimming: 7 bases; J trimming: 2 bases; junction bases outside the gene matches: 3. Written as DNA, the CDR3 is TGCAGCGCCGGACAGGGAAACACTGAAGCTTTCTTT. Translated, it gives CSAGQGNTEAFF.